This T cell receptor beta chain was identified during a study of blood T cell repertoires in COVID-19. Study-wide background: T cells, B-cell-depleted T cells, or PBMCs supplied cDNA or gDNA.

This table comes from immunoSEQ multiplex PCR, and its TCRdb copy is limited to in-frame clones, with some not included. The sample lists 200,000 to 250,000 clones; around 78% were seen once. Losses at the gene ends were 4 bases for V and 3 bases for J; bases not matched to a gene: 8. Germline values: CDR1 SGHNT, CDR2 YYREEE (reference sequence). There are 15 residues in the CDR3. The chain recombines TRBV5-4 with TRBJ2-3; 7 positions agree with TRBD2. The sample taken for sequencing was peripheral blood. The origin of this receptor is a woman in her 70s with active or convalescent COVID-19. CDR3 sequence: CASSPGLEGTDTQYF. As DNA, the CDR3 is TGTGCCAGCAGCCCTGGACTAGAAGGTACAGATACGCAGTATTTT.